This is a list of T cell receptor beta chains from one sample in a study of blood T cell repertoires in COVID-19. Sequenced by immunoSEQ multiplex PCR; TCRdb stores in-frame clones only, minus some. The sample lists about 240,000 clones, 75% to 90% occurring once. Source material: PBMCs or T cells enriched from blood (not recorded which). Every receptor here comes from a man aged 35 to 55 who had recovered from COVID-19. The CDR3 runs from the conserved cysteine through the conserved F or W. D genes are given only for firm matches. Rows give clone size only sometimes, using once, few, many, or a class for an expanded clone.

TGTGCCAGCAGCGGGGCTAGGGGCGGTCGGGAGGGCTACAATGAGCAGTTCTTC CASSGARGGREGYNEQFF TRBJ2-1 TRBD2 . TRBV9
TGTGCCAGCAGCGCCGGGCCGACAGGGGCCTACGAGCAGTACTTC CASSAGPTGAYEQYF TRBJ2-7 TRBD1 . TRBV5-6
TGTGCCAGCAGCCAAGCAAACAGGGGTGAAGCTTTCTTT CASSQANRGEAFF TRBJ1-1 TRBD1 . TRBV3-1/TRBV3-2
TGTGCCAGTAGTACGGACAGGGATAGGGGTGGGGCCAACGTCCTGACTTTC CASSTDRDRGGANVLTF TRBJ2-6 TRBD1 . TRBV19
TGCAGTGCTAGTGAGGCCGGGGAGACCCAGTACTTC CSASEAGETQYF TRBJ2-5 . . TRBV20-1
TGTGCCAGCAGCTTGCTTTTAGGGGGATGGGAGACCCAGTACTTC CASSLLLGGWETQYF TRBJ2-5 . . TRBV13
TGTGCCAGCAGCGAGGGGAGGAATTCACCCCTCCACTTT CASSEGRNSPLHF TRBJ1-6 . . TRBV7-3
TGTGCCAGCAGTTCTATCTCCGGGACAGTATACGAGCAGTACTTC CASSSISGTVYEQYF TRBJ2-7 TRBD1 . TRBV6-5
TGTGCCAGCTCACCGCAGACTAGCGGAAGCACAGATACGCAGTATTTT CASSPQTSGSTDTQYF TRBJ2-3 TRBD2 . TRBV18
TGTGCCAGCAGACCCATGCTAGCGGGCCGAGTCAATGAGCAGTTCTTC CASRPMLAGRVNEQFF TRBJ2-1 TRBD2 . TRBV7-2
TGTGCCAGCAGGTCAGGTCTCTCTGGAAACACCATATATTTT CASRSGLSGNTIYF TRBJ1-3 . . TRBV2
TGTGCCAGCACGGACAGGGTGTTCACCGGGGAGCTGTTTTTT CASTDRVFTGELFF TRBJ2-2 TRBD1 . TRBV2
TGTGCCAGCAGCCACCGGGACAGGTTTATCTATGGCTACACCTTC CASSHRDRFIYGYTF TRBJ1-2 TRBD1 . TRBV5-8
TGTGCCAGCAGGTCGCGGGGGGCTAGCACAGATACGCAGTATTTT CASRSRGASTDTQYF TRBJ2-3 TRBD2 . TRBV6-5
TGTGCCAGCGCGGGACAGGGTCTTCTTAGCAATCAGCCCCAGCATTTT CASAGQGLLSNQPQHF TRBJ1-5 TRBD1 . TRBV2
TGTGCCAGCAGCTGGGGGGAGGGTCCAAGTTCTTATGGCTACACCTTC CASSWGEGPSSYGYTF TRBJ1-2 . once TRBV7-9
TGTGCCAGTAGTATAGTTCCGCGGGAGGGCCGAGAGACCCAGTACTTC CASSIVPREGRETQYF TRBJ2-5 TRBD2 few TRBV19
TGTGCCAGCAGCTTCAGGACTCCCTATGGCTACACCTTC CASSFRTPYGYTF TRBJ1-2 . . TRBV13
TGTGCCAGCAGCTTAGTTTCGATGGGACTAGGCATACAAGAGACCCAGTACTTC CASSLVSMGLGIQETQYF TRBJ2-5 TRBD2 . TRBV11-2
TGTGCCAGCATACCGGGAGTAAACTATGGCTACACCTTC CASIPGVNYGYTF TRBJ1-2 . once TRBV6-5
TGCAGTGCTAGTACAGGGGGGGATCAGCCCCAGCATTTT CSASTGGDQPQHF TRBJ1-5 TRBD1 . TRBV20-1
TGTGCCAGCAGTTTCGGACAGGAGAACACTGAAGCTTTCTTT CASSFGQENTEAFF TRBJ1-1 TRBD1 . TRBV6-2/TRBV6-3
TGTGCCAGCAGCCCCAGACAGGGCGGCACTGAAGCTTTCTTT CASSPRQGGTEAFF TRBJ1-1 TRBD1 . TRBV14
TGTGCCAGCAGCCGGGACAGGGTGAATTCACCCCTCCACTTT CASSRDRVNSPLHF TRBJ1-6 TRBD1 . TRBV14
TGTGCCAGCAGCTTTCAGACAGGCGGCAGAGGGACCCAGTACTTC CASSFQTGGRGTQYF TRBJ2-5 . . TRBV11-1
TGTGCCAGCAGCAGGATGGGGCAGGGGGCGGGCGAGCAGTACTTC CASSRMGQGAGEQYF TRBJ2-7 TRBD1 . TRBV27
TGTGCCAGCAGTTTCGGGACAATCGGTGAGCAGTTCTTC CASSFGTIGEQFF TRBJ2-1 . . TRBV12-3/TRBV12-4
TGTGCCACCAGCAGAACCTCAAATCGCAGGGGCGTTCGGGGAAACACCATATATTTT CATSRTSNRRGVRGNTIYF TRBJ1-3 . . TRBV15
TGTGCCAGCAGACCACTGGGGGAGGGCAATCAGCCCCAGCATTTT CASRPLGEGNQPQHF TRBJ1-5 . . TRBV27
TGTGCCATCAGGATACAGGGGGACTATGGCTACACCTTC CAIRIQGDYGYTF TRBJ1-2 TRBD1 . TRBV10-3
TGCGCCAGCAGCTTGGGACTAGAAGAGACCCAGTACTTC CASSLGLEETQYF TRBJ2-5 . . TRBV5-1
TGTGCCAGTAGTATCTTTGGGGGACAGTACAATCAGCCCCAGCATTTT CASSIFGGQYNQPQHF TRBJ1-5 TRBD1 . TRBV19
TGTGCCAGCAGTTTATGGCAGGGGGCCTACGAGCAGTACTTC CASSLWQGAYEQYF TRBJ2-7 TRBD1 . TRBV28